This T cell receptor (beta chain) came from a study of early T cells in non-severe SARS-CoV-2 infection. This clonotype was seen ten or more times. Its antigen is currently unknown. The library protocol tagged individual cDNA molecules with unique molecular identifiers. TCRdb re-derived calls from the 5' RACE reads in MiXCR, one entry per CDR3 protein. This table holds some 30,000 distinct CDR3 sequences, less than 6% found once. Study-level results: Reliance on VDJdb matching favored anti-spike CD8 responses; private and CD4 specificities were missed.

V was pared by 6 bases and J by 0 bases, with 15 bases between. The CDR3 totals 14 residues. From germline, CDR1 is SQVTM and CDR2 ANQGSEA. The receptor comes from an adult who was a healthcare worker with PCR-confirmed SARS-CoV-2 infection or an uninfected control (not recorded which). The specimen was whole blood. The J gene is TRBJ2-7, the V gene TRBV29-1, with TRBD1 as a possible D gene (6 bases). Here the CDR3 reads CSVARQDSSYEQYF. In nucleotides, the CDR3 is TGCAGCGTGGCCAGACAGGATAGCTCCTACGAGCAGTACTTC.